This T cell receptor beta chain was identified during a study of cytomegalovirus exposure and HLA in healthy donors. Per the germline V gene, CDR1 is SGHTS and CDR2 is YDEGEE. The ends lost 1 base at V and 4 bases at J; junction bases unmatched: 2. The CDR3 contains 14 residues. Study observations and caveats: TRBV6-2, TRBV6-3 and some other V segments were excluded as indistinguishable. By a later analysis, the bulk of CMV-associated TCR beta chains appeared HLA-restricted. Reported findings show TCR beta sequences accurately forecast HLA-A and HLA-B alleles in most subjects. For TCR beta chains, V- and J-gene trimming was later linked to a missense DCLRE1C variant.

The PCR had 60 Vbeta and 13 Jbeta primers. The method was immunoSEQ multiplex PCR; TCRdb's version includes in-frame clones alone and lacks a portion of them. Among about 120,000 clones, roughly 80% were seen once, and the ten largest hold 15% to 20%. In the case of this clone: No antigen is known for it.

This receptor was obtained from a young man in good health and CMV-seropositive. The rearrangement joins TRBV5-8 to TRBJ1-1; 9 bases align to TRBD1. Sequencing was performed on PBMCs. The CDR3 sequence is CASSLRTGVTEAFF. The CDR3 DNA reads as TGTGCCAGCAGCTTGAGGACAGGGGTCACTGAAGCTTTCTTT. The full variable domain, with the rest looked up from reference TRBV5-8 and TRBJ1-1, is EAGVTQSPTHLIKTRGQQATLRCSPISGHTSVYWYQQALGLGLQFLLWYDEGEERNRGNFPPRFSGRQFPNYSSELNVNALELEDSALYLCASSLRTGVTEAFFGQGTRLTVV.